This T cell receptor beta chain was sequenced for a study of T-cell memory formation after mild COVID-19. This clonotype came up a few times. This CDR3 region has 16 residues. Germline loops: CDR1 SEHNR, CDR2 FQNEAQ (reference sequence). V was pared by 5 bases and J by 2 bases, with 5 bases of the junction left unmatched. TCRdb recomputed calls from the 5' RACE reads with MiXCR, one row per CDR3 protein. The sample records about 360,000 distinct CDR3 sequences, around 13% being singletons. The V and J genes are TRBV7-9 and TRBJ2-3; TRBD2 aligns across 12 bases. The receptor was derived from a man between 18 and 35 years old who had mild COVID-19 (a few samples of this study predate the infection). Cell type and time point are not known. Sequenced: PBMCs or a T cell subset sorted from them (not recorded which). CDR3 sequence reads: CASSVTSGGNTDTQYF. As DNA, the CDR3 is TGTGCCAGCAGCGTAACTAGCGGGGGGAACACAGATACGCAGTATTTT.